This record covers a single T cell receptor beta chain. Its antigen has not been determined. The input lacks base qualities; no much larger clone sits a single base away. The donors were healthy, HIV-negative adults with no recently reported acute infections or vaccinations. Only Caucasian adults living in Nashville, Tennessee, USA were represented among the donors. CD4+ T cells were enriched through magnetic negative selection, after which naive cells were positively selected on CD45RA and the remaining negative fraction served as the memory subset. After blood collection by leukapheresis, PBMCs were isolated using Ficoll-Histopaque density gradient centrifugation and then cryopreserved in the vapor phase of liquid nitrogen. Analytical flow cytometry was used to check the purity and quantity of each magnetically sorted T cell population. Genomic DNA was isolated from every sorted fraction and measured by UV absorbance on a Nanodrop 2000c.

The CDR3 contains 16 residues, cysteine and phenylalanine counted. The CDR3 DNA has 48 bases and is translated from base 1. Ends trimmed: V by 2 bases, J by 4 bases; bases unmatched to a gene: 6. CDR1 and CDR2 are read off the germline V gene (reference sequence) as LNHDA and SQIVND. Using the deep immunoSEQ assay, multiplex PCR amplified TCR CDR3 regions from genomic DNA. Extracted genomic DNA from each cell subset was spread evenly across all wells of several immunoSEQ 96-well plates, with each plate serving as a replicate. For sorted subsets, 150 to 200 ng genomic DNA, equal to about 30,000 T cell genomes, was loaded into each replicate PCR. Purified libraries were quantified with a Qubit 3.0 fluorometer, sized on a Bioanalyzer 2100, and re-quantified with the KAPA Library Quantification kit. Every immunoSEQ 96-well plate was sequenced on a dedicated single-read 150-cycle Illumina NextSeq 550 flow cell. The authors' pipeline ran thus. Because the immunoSEQ output included only junctional sequences and no quality scores, the filtering could not be the same as the filtering used for full-length reads. To assign V/J genes and CDR3, sequences were annotated using PyIR, a Python wrapper for IgBLAST v1.9, with IMGT germline references. Any read was removed if the V/J assignment was weak (E-value above 1e-6), the CDR3 was missing, or the read contained stop codons, out-of-frame junctions, or ambiguous translated residues. V3J clonotypes were defined by identical inferred V gene, J gene, and CDR3 amino acid sequence. The percentage overlap between two repertoires was calculated by dividing the number of shared unique clonotypes by the size of the smaller repertoire. Richness of each repertoire was evaluated using RTK rarefaction, the Chao1 estimator, and Recon v2.1 estimates of unobserved clonotypes. Generation probabilities were computed with OLGA for all TCRbeta clonotypes obtained by the gDNA method from a few donors. TCRdb retrieved this table from immuneACCESS and kept in-frame rearrangements only. Not all clones are present; in checked studies, unresolved V genes account for under half, and no reason is known for the remainder. That table supplies the V and J calls and clone size; D and trimming were determined from the DNA. Across this sample there are some 1,100,000 clones, with 70% to 80% seen only once. Jointly, the top ten make up under 0.6% of the sample.

This sample is drawn from a study of shared clonotypes between healthy human individuals (dated by TCRdb to about 2020). About the full investigation: The cohort comprised a couple of women and three men aged 18 to 49 years. Per donor, three plates each were used for CD4 naive and CD4 memory, two for CD8 naive, and one for CD8 memory. To estimate repertoire size and how much clonotypes are shared between individuals, the study performed deep sequencing of blood TCR repertoires from roughly five healthy adults. To increase sequencing depth and limit assay-specific biases, different laboratories used diverse techniques to prepare libraries and sequence TCR repertoires. Per donor, leukapheresis produced somewhere between about 0.9 and 10 billion PBMCs.

Points the paper makes about the study in general: Sharing across a handful of donors was observed for around 5% of naive CD4, 3% to 3.5% of naive CD8, over 2% of memory CD4, and 0.4% of memory CD8 clonotypes. Pairwise subsampling indicated that sequencing depth was expected to affect the degree of clonotype sharing among donors. Because the study included a small number of donors, the genetic and exposure-history diversity represented was limited. Naive subsets generally had larger estimated clonotype richness than memory subsets did. Sampling was restricted to blood, and TCR repertoires in tissues likely differ from the TCR repertoires found in blood. Incomplete sequencing was indicated by rarefaction of sorted-subset datasets, despite the large sequencing depth. Compared with non-shared clonotypes, the clonotypes found in all four sorted-subset donors had higher generation probabilities.

The TCR sequence derives from a young man in good health. Some clones in this sample may be carry-over from other donors' samples. The specimen was memory CD4+ T cells from PBMCs. Interpreted using the paper, the cell subset or site label stands for: CD45RA-negative fraction. The chain couples TRBV19 to TRBJ2-1, and 9 bases in between align with TRBD2. The CDR3 protein is CASSIMASGKYNEQFF. The DNA reads TGTGCCAGTAGTATAATGGCTAGCGGGAAATACAATGAGCAGTTCTTC.